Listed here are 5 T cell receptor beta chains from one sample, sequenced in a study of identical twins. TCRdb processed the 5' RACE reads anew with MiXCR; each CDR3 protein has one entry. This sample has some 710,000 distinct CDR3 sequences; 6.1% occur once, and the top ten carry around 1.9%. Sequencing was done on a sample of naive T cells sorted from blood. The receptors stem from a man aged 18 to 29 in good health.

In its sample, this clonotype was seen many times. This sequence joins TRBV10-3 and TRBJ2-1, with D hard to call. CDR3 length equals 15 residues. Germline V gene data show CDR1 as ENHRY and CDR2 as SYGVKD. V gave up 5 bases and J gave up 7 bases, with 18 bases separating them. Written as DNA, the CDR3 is TGTGCCATCAGTCCCAGTTTAACCACGCCGAATGAGCAGTTCTTC. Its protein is CAISPSLTTPNEQFF.

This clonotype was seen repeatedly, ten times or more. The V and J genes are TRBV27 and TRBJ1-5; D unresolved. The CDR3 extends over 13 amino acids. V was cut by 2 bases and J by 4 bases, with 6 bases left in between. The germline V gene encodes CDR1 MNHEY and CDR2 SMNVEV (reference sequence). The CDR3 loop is CASSLHANQPQHF. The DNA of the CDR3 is TGTGCCAGCAGTTTACATGCAAATCAGCCCCAGCATTTT.

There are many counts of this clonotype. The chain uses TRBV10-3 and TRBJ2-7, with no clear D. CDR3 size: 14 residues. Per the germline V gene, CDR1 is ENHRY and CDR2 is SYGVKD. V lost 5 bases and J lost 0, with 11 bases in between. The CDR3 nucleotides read TGTGCCATCAGTTCCGGATCTAGCTCCTACGAGCAGTACGTC. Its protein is CAISSGSSSYEQYV.

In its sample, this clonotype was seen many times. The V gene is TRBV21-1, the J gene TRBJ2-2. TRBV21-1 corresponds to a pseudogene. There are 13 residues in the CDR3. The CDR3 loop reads CASSKGNGGELFF. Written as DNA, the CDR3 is TGTGCCAGCAGCAAAGGGAACGGCGGGGAGCTGTTTTTT.

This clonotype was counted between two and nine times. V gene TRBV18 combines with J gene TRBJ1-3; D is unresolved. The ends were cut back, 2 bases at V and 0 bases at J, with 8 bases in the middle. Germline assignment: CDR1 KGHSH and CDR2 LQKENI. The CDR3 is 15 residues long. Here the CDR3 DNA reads TGTGCCAGCTCACCAATGCAGGACTCTGGAAACACCATATATTTT. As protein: CASSPMQDSGNTIYF.